What follows describes a single T cell receptor (beta chain). The antigen remains unidentified. Other DNA variants within this sample encode the same CDR3. The sample is drawn from a study of human versus mouse CDR3 diversity and MHC coevolution. Data came from immunoSEQ multiplex PCR; TCRdb stores just in-frame clones and leaves some out. The sample has some 60,000 clones, 94% seen once. Study-wide findings and caveats: On average, humans showed more CDR3 deletions and insertions than mice.

The receptor was isolated from a person between 60 and 69 years old in good health. Specimen: naive CD4+ T cells from blood. The subset is: CD45RO-negative CD62L-positive naive CD4 T cells.

In DNA, the CDR3 is TGCGCCAGCAGCCTTCAGACAGGGAACACTGAAGCTTTCTTT. This sequence encodes CASSLQTGNTEAFF. The gene calls are TRBV5-1 and TRBJ1-1; possibly TRBD1 for D (6 bases). The V end lost 4 bases, the J end lost 1 base, and 11 bases lay between the germline ends. This CDR3 comprises 14 residues. Germline CDR1 and CDR2: SGHRS and YFSETQ.